The 3 T cell receptor beta chains below all came from one sample that was sequenced in a study of prognosis after radiotherapy for stage I lung cancer. The study amplified the TCR beta CDR3 region from genomic DNA. This amplification was carried out by two rounds of multiplex PCR. The use of primers specific to each TRBV and TRBJ gene characterized first-round PCR. TCRdb processed the multiplex PCR reads anew with MiXCR; each CDR3 protein has one entry. The data contain some 38,000 distinct CDR3 sequences, around 22% of them seen just once; the ten biggest clones take up around a quarter. Sequenced here: PBMCs, sampled before or after stereotactic body radiation therapy (not recorded which). These receptors originate from a donor aged 50 or older with non-small cell lung cancer.

This clonotype was seen ten or more times. V usage is TRBV5-1 and J usage is TRBJ1-1; D gene uncertain. Germline values: CDR1 SGHRS, CDR2 YFSETQ. The length of the CDR3 is 15 residues. The germline V and J ends were trimmed by 4 bases and 1 base, with 14 bases remaining between them. CDR3 residues: CASSPETWANTEAFF. DNA for the CDR3: TGCGCCAGCAGCCCCGAGACATGGGCGAACACTGAAGCTTTCTTT.

This clonotype was counted many times. The V and J genes are TRBV3-1 and TRBJ1-2, with TRBD1 matching 8 bases. Per germline, CDR1 LGHDT and CDR2 YNNKEL (reference sequence). With 1 base clipped from V and 5 bases from J, the junction kept 6 bases outside the gene matches. The CDR3 extends over 15 amino acids. CDR3 in DNA: TGTGCCAGCAGCCAAGGTCTCAGGGGGCCTTATGGCTACACCTTC. It is translated as CASSQGLRGPYGYTF.

CDR3 sequence reads: CASSQGGNRVSGNTIYF. For the CDR3, the DNA is TGCGCCAGCAGCCAAGGGGGTAACAGGGTCTCTGGAAACACCATATATTTT. The gene calls are TRBV4-1 and TRBJ1-3; the D gene is possibly TRBD1 (6 bases). CDR3 size: 17 residues. Germline values: CDR1 MGHRA, CDR2 YSYEKL. Between the trimmed V and J ends, which lost 1 base and 0 bases, there was a span of 13 bases.